These 8 T cell receptor beta chains share one sample of origin, sequenced in a study of cytotoxic CD8 clonotypes in ibrutinib-treated CLL. Here immunoSEQ multiplex PCR was the method, and the copy in TCRdb shows in-frame clones only, minus some. The sample holds around 92,000 clones, roughly four fifths seen once. Sequences were derived from PBMCs, sampled after 24 months of ibrutinib treatment. These receptors all come from a human donor with chronic lymphocytic leukemia.

The V and J genes are TRBV6-1 and TRBJ1-2; D unresolved. This CDR3 is 9 amino acids long. Trimming left V 8 bases short and J 6 bases short, with 4 bases between. Germline values: CDR1 MNHNS, CDR2 SASEGT. Here the CDR3 DNA reads TGTGCCAGCGGGGATGGCTACACCTTC. This gives the protein CASGDGYTF.

This clone has a single count. The rearrangement joins TRBV28 to TRBJ2-1; either TRBD1 or TRBD2 may supply D (5 bases each). From germline, CDR1 is MDHEN and CDR2 SYDVKM. Trimming took 2 bases from V and 9 from J, leaving 17 bases between them. This CDR3 contains 15 residues. CDR3 nucleotide sequence: TGTGCCAGCAGTTTACCCGGGACCCAGAGGGGTGAGCAGTTCTTC. It yields the protein CASSLPGTQRGEQFF.

The rearrangement links TRBV30 to TRBJ2-2; D not resolved. Germline values: CDR1 GTSNPN, CDR2 SVGIG (reference sequence). CDR3 length: 13 residues. V lost 2 bases and J 6 bases, leaving 10 bases between the germline ends. Here the CDR3 reads CAWSSTISGELFF. The CDR3 nucleotides read TGTGCCTGGAGTTCTACGATCTCCGGGGAGCTGTTTTTT.

The rearrangement uses TRBV11-3 and TRBJ2-5; tentative D call: TRBD2 (5 bases). The CDR3 contains 13 residues. Trimming removed 1 base at V and 2 bases at J, with 5 bases between. From germline, CDR1 is SGHNT and CDR2 YENEEA. CDR3 amino acids: CASSLGRQETQYF. CDR3 DNA sequence: TGTGCCAGCAGCTTAGGGAGGCAAGAGACCCAGTACTTC.

The chain employs TRBV28 and TRBJ1-5; D is ambiguous. Germline V CDR1 and CDR2: MDHEN, SYDVKM. CDR3 length equals 19 residues. With 1 base removed from V and 6 bases from J, the gap between germline ends came to 25 bases. CDR3 bases: TGTGCCAGCAGTTTATATTTGCTGTCACCCCGGGCAGCGGGTCAGCCCCAGCATTTT. Translating gives CASSLYLLSPRAAGQPQHF.

The CDR3 DNA reads as TGCGCCAGCAGCCAATCCGGCCAGGGGAGGGGTGAGCAGTTCTTC. As protein: CASSQSGQGRGEQFF. The V gene is TRBV4-3, the J gene TRBJ2-1; maybe TRBD2 (7 bases). Germline CDR1 is LGHNA and CDR2 is YSLEER. This CDR3 has 15 amino acids. V lost 2 bases, J lost 9 bases, and 17 bases lay in between.

V and J are TRBV15 and TRBJ2-7, with TRBD2 matching 8 bases. Germline lookup yields CDR1 LNHNV and CDR2 YYDKDF (reference sequence). V trimming: 1 base; J trimming: 0 bases; junction bases outside the gene matches: 2. The CDR3 runs to 15 residues. DNA for the CDR3: TGTGCCACCAGCAGAGGGCTAGCGGGCTCCTACGAGCAGTACTTC. It is translated as CATSRGLAGSYEQYF.

There are a few counts of this clone. V usage is TRBV28 and J usage is TRBJ1-5; D unclear. The ends were cut back, 6 bases at V and 2 bases at J, with 5 bases in the middle. The CDR3 covers 12 residues. Germline CDR1 reads MDHEN; CDR2 reads SYDVKM. The CDR3 here is CASRTGNQPQHF. The CDR3 region has the DNA TGTGCCAGCAGGACGGGCAATCAGCCCCAGCATTTT. Together with reference TRBV28 and TRBJ1-5, the CDR3 gives the full variable domain: DVKVTQSSRYLVKRTGEKVFLECVQDMDHENMFWYRQDPGLGLRLIYFSYDVKMKEKGDIPEGYSVSREKKERFSLILESASTNQTSMYLCASRTGNQPQHFGDGTRLSIL.